This T cell receptor (beta chain) was captured by sequencing in a study of cytomegalovirus exposure and HLA in healthy donors. Overall study findings and caveats: The study recorded fewer than 200 TCR beta chains that were cytomegalovirus-associated.

Worth noting for this clone: What it recognizes is unknown.

Per germline, CDR1 SNHLY and CDR2 FYNNEI. This CDR3 is 15 amino acids long. With V trimmed by 7 bases and J by 4 bases, 11 bases remained unmatched. Repertoires were generated with immunoSEQ multiplex PCR, while TCRdb's copy carries only in-frame clones and drops some. This sample has approximately 180,000 clones; roughly 83% occur once, and the top ten carry around 1.6%. The chain employs TRBV2 and TRBJ1-2; 8 bases match TRBD1. The clonotype was recovered from a woman under 30 in good health and CMV-seronegative. Sequencing input: PBMCs. CDR3 in amino acids: CASKITGGDIYGYTF. The CDR3 DNA is TGTGCCAGCAAGATCACAGGGGGGGATATCTATGGCTACACCTTC. The whole variable domain, remainder taken from reference TRBV2 and TRBJ1-2, is EPEVTQTPSHQVTQMGQEVILRCVPISNHLYFYWYRQILGQKVEFLVSFYNNEISEKSEIFDDQFSVERPDGSNFTLKIRSTKLEDSAMYFCASKITGGDIYGYTFGSGTRLTVV.